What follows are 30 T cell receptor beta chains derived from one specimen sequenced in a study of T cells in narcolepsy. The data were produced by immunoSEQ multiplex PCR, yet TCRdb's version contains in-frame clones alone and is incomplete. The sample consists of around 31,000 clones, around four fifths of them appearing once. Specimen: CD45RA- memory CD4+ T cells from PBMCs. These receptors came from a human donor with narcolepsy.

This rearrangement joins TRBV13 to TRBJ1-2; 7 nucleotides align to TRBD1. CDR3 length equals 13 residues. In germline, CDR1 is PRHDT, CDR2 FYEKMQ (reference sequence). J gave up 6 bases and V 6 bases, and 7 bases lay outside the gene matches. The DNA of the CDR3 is TGTGCCAGCAGTCGACAGGGCATGAATGGCTACACCTTC. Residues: CASSRQGMNGYTF.

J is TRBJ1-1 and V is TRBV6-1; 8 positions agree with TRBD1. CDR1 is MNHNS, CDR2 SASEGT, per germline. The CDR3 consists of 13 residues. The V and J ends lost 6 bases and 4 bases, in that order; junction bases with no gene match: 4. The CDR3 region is CASSGGQGTEAFF. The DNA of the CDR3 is TGTGCCAGCAGCGGTGGACAGGGCACTGAAGCTTTCTTT.

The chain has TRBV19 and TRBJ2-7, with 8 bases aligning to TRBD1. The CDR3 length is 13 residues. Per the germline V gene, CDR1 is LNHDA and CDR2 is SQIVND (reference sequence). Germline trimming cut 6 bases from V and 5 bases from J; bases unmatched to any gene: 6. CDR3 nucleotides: TGTGCCAGTAGGACGACAGGGGTACACGAGCAGTACTTC. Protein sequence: CASRTTGVHEQYF.

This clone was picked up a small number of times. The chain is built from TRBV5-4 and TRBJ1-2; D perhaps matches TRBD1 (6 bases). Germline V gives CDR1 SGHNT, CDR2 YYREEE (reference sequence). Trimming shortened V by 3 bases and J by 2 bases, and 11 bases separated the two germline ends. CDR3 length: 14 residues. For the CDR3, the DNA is TGTGCCAGCAGCTCGGGGACACAGAACTATGGCTACACCTTC. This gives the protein CASSSGTQNYGYTF.

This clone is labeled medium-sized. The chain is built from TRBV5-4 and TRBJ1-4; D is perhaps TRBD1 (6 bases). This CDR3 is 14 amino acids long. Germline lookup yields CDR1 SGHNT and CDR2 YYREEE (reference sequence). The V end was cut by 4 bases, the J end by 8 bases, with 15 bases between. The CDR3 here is CASSSRDTREKLFF. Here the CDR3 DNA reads TGTGCCAGCAGCAGCCGGGACACGCGGGAAAAACTGTTTTTT.

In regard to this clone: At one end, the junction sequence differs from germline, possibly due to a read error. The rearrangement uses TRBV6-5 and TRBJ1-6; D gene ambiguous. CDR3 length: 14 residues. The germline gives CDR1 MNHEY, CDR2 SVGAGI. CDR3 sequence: CAISERPPAAPLHF. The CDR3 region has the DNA TGTGCCATCAGTGAGAGGCCCCCCGCGGCACCCCTCCACTTT.

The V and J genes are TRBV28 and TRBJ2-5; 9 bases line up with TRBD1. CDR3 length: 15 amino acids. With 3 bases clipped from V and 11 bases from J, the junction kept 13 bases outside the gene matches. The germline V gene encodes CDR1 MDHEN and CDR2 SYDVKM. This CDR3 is CASSFPDRGGREQYF. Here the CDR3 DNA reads TGTGCCAGCAGTTTCCCTGACAGGGGGGGTAGGGAGCAGTACTTC.

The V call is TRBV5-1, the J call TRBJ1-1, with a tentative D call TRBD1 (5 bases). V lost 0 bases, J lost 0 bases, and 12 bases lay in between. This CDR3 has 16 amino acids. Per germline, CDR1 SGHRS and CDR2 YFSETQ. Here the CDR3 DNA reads TGCGCCAGCAGCTTGGGGGACCCCGGTCTGAACACTGAAGCTTTCTTT. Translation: CASSLGDPGLNTEAFF.

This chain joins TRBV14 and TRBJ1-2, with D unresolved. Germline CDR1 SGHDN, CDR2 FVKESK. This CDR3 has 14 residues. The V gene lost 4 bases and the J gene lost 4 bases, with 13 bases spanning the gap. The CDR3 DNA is TGTGCCAGCAGCCCCGGGATACTAGGCTATGGCTACACCTTC. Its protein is CASSPGILGYGYTF.

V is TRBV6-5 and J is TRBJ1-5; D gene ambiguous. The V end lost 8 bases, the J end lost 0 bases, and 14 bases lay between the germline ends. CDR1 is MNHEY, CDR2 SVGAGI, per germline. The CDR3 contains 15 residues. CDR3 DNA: TGTGCCAGCGTGATTTCAATTGGTAGCAATCAGCCCCAGCATTTT. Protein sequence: CASVISIGSNQPQHF.

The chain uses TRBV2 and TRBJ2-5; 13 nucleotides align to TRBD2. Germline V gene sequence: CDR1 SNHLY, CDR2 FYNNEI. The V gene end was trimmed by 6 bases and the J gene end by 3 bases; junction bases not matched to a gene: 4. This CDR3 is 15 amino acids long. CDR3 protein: CASRWTSGGKETQYF. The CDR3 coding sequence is TGTGCCAGCAGGTGGACTAGCGGGGGTAAAGAGACCCAGTACTTC.

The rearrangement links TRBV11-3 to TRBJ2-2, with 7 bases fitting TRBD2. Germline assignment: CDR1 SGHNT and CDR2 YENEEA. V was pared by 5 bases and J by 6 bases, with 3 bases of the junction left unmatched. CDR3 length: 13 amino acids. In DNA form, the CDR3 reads TGTGCCAGCAGCAGTACTAGCGCCGGGGAGCTGTTTTTT. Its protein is CASSSTSAGELFF.

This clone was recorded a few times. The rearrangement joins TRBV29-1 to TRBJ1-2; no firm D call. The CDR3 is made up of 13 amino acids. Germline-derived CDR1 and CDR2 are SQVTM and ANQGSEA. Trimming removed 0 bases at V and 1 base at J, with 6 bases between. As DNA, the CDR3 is TGCAGCGTTGAAGACCCAAATAACTATGGCTACACCTTC. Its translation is CSVEDPNNYGYTF.

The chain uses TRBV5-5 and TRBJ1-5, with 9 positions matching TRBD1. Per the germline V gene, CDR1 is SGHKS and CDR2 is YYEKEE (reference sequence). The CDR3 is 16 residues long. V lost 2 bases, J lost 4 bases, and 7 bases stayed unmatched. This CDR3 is CASSFVDRGFNQPQHF. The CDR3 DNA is TGTGCCAGCAGCTTCGTGGACAGGGGATTTAATCAGCCCCAGCATTTT.

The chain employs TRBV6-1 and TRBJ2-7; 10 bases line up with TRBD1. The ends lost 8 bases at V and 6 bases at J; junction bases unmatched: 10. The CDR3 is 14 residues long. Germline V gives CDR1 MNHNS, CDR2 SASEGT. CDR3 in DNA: TGTGCCAGCTCGACAGGGGGCCCCGTCTCCGAGCAGTACTTC. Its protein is CASSTGGPVSEQYF.

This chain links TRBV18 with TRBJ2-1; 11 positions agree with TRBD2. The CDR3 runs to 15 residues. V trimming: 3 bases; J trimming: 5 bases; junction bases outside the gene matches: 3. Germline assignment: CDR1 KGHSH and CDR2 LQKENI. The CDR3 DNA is TGTGCCAGCTCACCTACTAGCGGGGGACACAATGAGCAGTTCTTC. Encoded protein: CASSPTSGGHNEQFF.

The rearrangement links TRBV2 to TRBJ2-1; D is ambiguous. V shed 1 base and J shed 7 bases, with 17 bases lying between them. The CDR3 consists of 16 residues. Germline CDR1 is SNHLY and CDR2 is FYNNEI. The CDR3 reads CASSEGEINFGNEQFF. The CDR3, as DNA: TGTGCCAGCAGTGAAGGGGAAATCAATTTTGGGAATGAGCAGTTCTTC.

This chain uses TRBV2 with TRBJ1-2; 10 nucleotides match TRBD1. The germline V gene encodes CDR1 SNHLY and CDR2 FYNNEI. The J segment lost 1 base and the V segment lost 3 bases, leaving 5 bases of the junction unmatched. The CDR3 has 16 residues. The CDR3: CASSEDRGAYNYGYTF. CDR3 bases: TGTGCCAGCAGTGAGGACAGGGGGGCTTATAACTATGGCTACACCTTC. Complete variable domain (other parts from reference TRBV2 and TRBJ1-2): EPEVTQTPSHQVTQMGQEVILRCVPISNHLYFYWYRQILGQKVEFLVSFYNNEISEKSEIFDDQFSVERPDGSNFTLKIRSTKLEDSAMYFCASSEDRGAYNYGYTFGSGTRLTVV.

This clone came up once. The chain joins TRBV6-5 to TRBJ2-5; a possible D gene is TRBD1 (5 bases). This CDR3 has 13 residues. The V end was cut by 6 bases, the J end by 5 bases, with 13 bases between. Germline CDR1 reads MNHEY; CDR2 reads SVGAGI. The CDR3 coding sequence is TGTGCCAGCAGCTATCAACAGGTGGAGACCCAGTACTTC. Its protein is CASSYQQVETQYF.

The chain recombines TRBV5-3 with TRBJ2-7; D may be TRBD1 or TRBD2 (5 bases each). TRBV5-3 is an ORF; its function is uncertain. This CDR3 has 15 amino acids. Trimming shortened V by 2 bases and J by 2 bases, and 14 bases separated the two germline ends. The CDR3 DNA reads TGTGCCAGAAGCTTTTTTCCCCGGGACCCCTACGAGCAGTACTTC. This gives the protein CARSFFPRDPYEQYF.

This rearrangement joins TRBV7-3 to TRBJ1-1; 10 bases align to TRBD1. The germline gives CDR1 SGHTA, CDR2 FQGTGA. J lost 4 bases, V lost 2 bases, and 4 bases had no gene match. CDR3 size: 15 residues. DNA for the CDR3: TGTGCCAGCAGCTTATCGACAGGGGGCATCACTGAAGCTTTCTTT. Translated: CASSLSTGGITEAFF.

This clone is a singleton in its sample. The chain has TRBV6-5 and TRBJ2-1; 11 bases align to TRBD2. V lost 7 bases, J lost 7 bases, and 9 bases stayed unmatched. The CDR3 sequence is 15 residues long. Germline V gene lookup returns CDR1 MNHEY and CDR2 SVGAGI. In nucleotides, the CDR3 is TGTGCCAGCAAGGTTAGCGGGGGGGCCCGAAATGAGCAGTTCTTC. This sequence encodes CASKVSGGARNEQFF.

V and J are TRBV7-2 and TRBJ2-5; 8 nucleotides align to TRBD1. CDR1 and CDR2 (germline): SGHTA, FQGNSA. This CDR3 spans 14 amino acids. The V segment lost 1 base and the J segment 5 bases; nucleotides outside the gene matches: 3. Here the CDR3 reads CASSLVRGRETQYF. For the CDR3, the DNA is TGTGCCAGCAGCTTAGTCAGGGGGCGGGAGACCCAGTACTTC.

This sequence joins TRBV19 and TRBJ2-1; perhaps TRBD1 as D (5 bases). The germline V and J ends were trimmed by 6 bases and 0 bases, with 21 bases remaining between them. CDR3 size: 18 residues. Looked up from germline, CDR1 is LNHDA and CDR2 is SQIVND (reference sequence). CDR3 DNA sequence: TGTGCCAGTAGCAGATCCTCAAGGTCGCAGGGCTCCTACAATGAGCAGTTCTTC. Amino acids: CASSRSSRSQGSYNEQFF.

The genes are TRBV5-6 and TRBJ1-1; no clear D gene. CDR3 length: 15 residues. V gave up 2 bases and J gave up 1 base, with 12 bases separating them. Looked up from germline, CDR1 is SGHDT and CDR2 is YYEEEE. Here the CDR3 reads CASSFLGITNTEAFF. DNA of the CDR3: TGTGCCAGCAGCTTTTTAGGCATAACGAACACTGAAGCTTTCTTT. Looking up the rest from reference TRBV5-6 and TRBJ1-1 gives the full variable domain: DAGVTQSPTHLIKTRGQQVTLRCSPKSGHDTVSWYQQALGQGPQFIFQYYEEEERQRGNFPDRFSGHQFPNYSSELNVNALLLGDSALYLCASSFLGITNTEAFFGQGTRLTVV.

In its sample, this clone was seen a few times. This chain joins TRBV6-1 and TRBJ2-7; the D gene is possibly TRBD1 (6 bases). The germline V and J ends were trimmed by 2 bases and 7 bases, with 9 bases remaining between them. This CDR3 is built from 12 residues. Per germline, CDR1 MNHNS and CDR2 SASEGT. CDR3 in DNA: TGTGCCAGCAGTGAAAGGGGGAGAGAGCAGTACTTC. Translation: CASSERGREQYF.

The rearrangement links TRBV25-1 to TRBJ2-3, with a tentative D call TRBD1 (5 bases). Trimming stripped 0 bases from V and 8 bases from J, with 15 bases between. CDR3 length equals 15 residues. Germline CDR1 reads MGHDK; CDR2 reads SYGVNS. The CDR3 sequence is CASSEYSGLQSTQYF. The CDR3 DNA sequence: TGTGCCAGCAGTGAATATTCAGGGTTGCAATCTACGCAGTATTTT.

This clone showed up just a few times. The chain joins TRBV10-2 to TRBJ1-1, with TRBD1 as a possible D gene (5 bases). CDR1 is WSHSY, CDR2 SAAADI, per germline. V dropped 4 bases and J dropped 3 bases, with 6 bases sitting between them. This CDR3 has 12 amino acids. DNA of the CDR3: TGCGCCAGCAGTGCGGGGGACACTGAAGCTTTCTTT. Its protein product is CASSAGDTEAFF.

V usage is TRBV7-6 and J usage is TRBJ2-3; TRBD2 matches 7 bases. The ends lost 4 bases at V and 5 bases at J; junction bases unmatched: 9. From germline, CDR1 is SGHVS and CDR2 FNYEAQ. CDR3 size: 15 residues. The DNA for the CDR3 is TGTGCCAGCAGCTCACCAGCGGGGAGAGGAGATACGCAGTATTTT. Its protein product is CASSSPAGRGDTQYF.

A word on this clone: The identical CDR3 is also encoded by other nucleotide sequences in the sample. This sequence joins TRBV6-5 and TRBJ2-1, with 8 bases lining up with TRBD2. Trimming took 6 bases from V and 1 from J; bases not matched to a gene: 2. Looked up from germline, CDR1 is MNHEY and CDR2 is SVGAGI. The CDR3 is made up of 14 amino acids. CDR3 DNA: TGTGCCAGCAGCGCGGGAGGTTCCTACAATGAGCAGTTCTTC. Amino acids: CASSAGGSYNEQFF.